This TCR beta chain was captured by sequencing in a study of cytomegalovirus exposure and HLA in healthy donors. This clone was seen once. The antigen remains unidentified. Overall study results and limits: Likely technical artifact: a cluster of highly shared sequence variants. Across donors, most TCRs were seen rarely, yet some public ones were widespread. In a later analysis, TCR beta V- and J-gene trimming was associated with a missense DCLRE1C variant.

PCR employed 60 Vbeta and 13 Jbeta primers. In the authors' methods: Later work found tens of millions of unique TCR beta chains, with roughly 11 million shared. The protocol was immunoSEQ multiplex PCR, while the TCRdb copy is restricted to in-frame clones and leaves out a portion. V, J and clone size derive from that table, while D and trimming were established from the DNA sequence. The table has 310,000 or so clones, around nine tenths seen once. Trimming at V came to 0 bases and at J to 3 bases, leaving 7 bases not matched to a gene. Germline V CDR1 and CDR2: PRHDT, FYEKMQ (reference sequence). The CDR3 length is 16 residues.

The V and J genes are TRBV13 and TRBJ2-5; 7 nucleotides match TRBD1. The sequence was collected from a woman under 30 in good health and CMV-seronegative. Sequences were obtained from PBMCs. The CDR3 DNA follows: TGTGCCAGCAGCTTAGGCCTAGAAGGGACAGAAGAGACCCAGTACTTC. This gives the protein CASSLGLEGTEETQYF.